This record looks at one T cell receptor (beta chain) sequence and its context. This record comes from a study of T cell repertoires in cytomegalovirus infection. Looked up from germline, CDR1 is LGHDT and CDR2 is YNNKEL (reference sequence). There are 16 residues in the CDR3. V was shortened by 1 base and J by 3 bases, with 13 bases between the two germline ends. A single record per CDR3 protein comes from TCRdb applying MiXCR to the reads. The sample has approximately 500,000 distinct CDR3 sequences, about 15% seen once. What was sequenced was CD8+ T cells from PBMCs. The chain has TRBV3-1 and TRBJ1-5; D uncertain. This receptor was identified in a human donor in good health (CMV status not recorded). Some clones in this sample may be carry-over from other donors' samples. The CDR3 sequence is CASSQGDEGVNQPQHF. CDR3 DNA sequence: TGTGCCAGCAGCCAAGGTGACGAGGGAGTCAATCAGCCCCAGCATTTT.